This section outlines one TCR beta chain sequence together with its context. The target antigen is unknown. This may stem from a read error, because a much larger clone lies one nucleotide away. Germline V lookup: CDR1 LNHDA, CDR2 SQIVND (reference sequence). The ends were cut back, 5 bases at V and 2 bases at J, with 10 bases in the middle. CDR3 size: 13 residues. In the sort, naive CD8 T cells were defined as CD8+CD4-CCR7+CD45RA+. The data were obtained in a study of molecular identifiers for immune sequencing clone quantification. Points from the study as a whole: Effector cells had over 99% of their molecules in clones above 20 RNA copies, while naive cells had under 1%.

Each CDR3 protein gets one entry after TCRdb re-called the PCR reads with MiXCR. The sample records a few hundred thousand distinct CDR3 sequences, 24% being singletons. The rearrangement joins TRBV19 to TRBJ2-7; no clear D gene. The sample was naive CD8+ T cells from blood, with Jurkat cell RNA spiked in. Subset here: FACS-sorted CD8+CD4-CCR7+CD45RA+ naive T cells. This TCR was recovered from a human donor in good health. Some libraries in this study had Jurkat cell RNA spiked in. DNA for the CDR3: TGTGCCAGTAGTCGCAACCCTGCCTACGAGCAGTACTTC. It translates to CASSRNPAYEQYF. The full variable domain, in which reference TRBV19 and TRBJ2-7 provide the parts outside the CDR3, is DGGITQSPKYLFRKEGQNVTLSCEQNLNHDAMYWYRQDPGQGLRLIYYSQIVNDFQKGDIAEGYSVSREKKESFPLTVTSAQKNPTAFYLCASSRNPAYEQYFGPGTRLTVT.